This T cell receptor beta chain appears in the sequencing data of a study of blood T cells in healthy people across ages. V lost 4 bases, J lost 6 bases, and 8 bases stayed unmatched. The CDR3 totals 15 residues. The V gene's germline CDR1 is SNHLY and CDR2 FYNNEI. Then a second PCR, running roughly 7 to 11 cycles, was carried out with a sample-barcoded 5' primer and a J-beta primer mix. Through a template-switch adaptor with 12 random nucleotides, each cDNA molecule received a tag. TCRdb passed the 5' RACE reads through MiXCR, listing each CDR3 protein once. The sample gives about 1,500,000 distinct CDR3 sequences, approximately 40% of which show up once; roughly 7.9% is in the top ten. Roughly 10 milliliters of peripheral blood were drawn from each donor. There are a few counts of this clonotype.

The sample was blood. This TCR came from a woman in her late teens or twenties in good health. This rearrangement joins TRBV2 to TRBJ1-2; 10 bases map to TRBD1. In nucleotides, the CDR3 is TGTGCCAGCAGTGGAACGACAGGGGGCTCTAATGGCTACACCTTC. This sequence encodes CASSGTTGGSNGYTF.